The sequence of this T cell receptor beta chain was determined in a study of shared clonotypes between healthy human individuals. Clones were sequenced by immunoSEQ multiplex PCR, and TCRdb holds only the in-frame ones, with some missing. The sample shows approximately 1,500,000 clones, around 95% of them seen only once. The CDR3 runs to 17 residues. The V gene end was trimmed by 2 bases and the J gene end by 5 bases; junction bases not matched to a gene: 13. The germline V gene encodes CDR1 MNHEY and CDR2 SMNVEV (reference sequence). The gene calls are TRBV27 and TRBJ2-5, with 8 bases that match TRBD1. The source is a man aged 30 to 39 in good health. Specimen: naive CD4+ T cells sorted from blood. Subset noted: CD45RA+ positively selected. The CDR3 is CASSLAGRGLPRETQYF. Here the CDR3 DNA reads TGTGCCAGCAGTTTAGCTGGCAGGGGGCTGCCAAGGGAGACCCAGTACTTC.